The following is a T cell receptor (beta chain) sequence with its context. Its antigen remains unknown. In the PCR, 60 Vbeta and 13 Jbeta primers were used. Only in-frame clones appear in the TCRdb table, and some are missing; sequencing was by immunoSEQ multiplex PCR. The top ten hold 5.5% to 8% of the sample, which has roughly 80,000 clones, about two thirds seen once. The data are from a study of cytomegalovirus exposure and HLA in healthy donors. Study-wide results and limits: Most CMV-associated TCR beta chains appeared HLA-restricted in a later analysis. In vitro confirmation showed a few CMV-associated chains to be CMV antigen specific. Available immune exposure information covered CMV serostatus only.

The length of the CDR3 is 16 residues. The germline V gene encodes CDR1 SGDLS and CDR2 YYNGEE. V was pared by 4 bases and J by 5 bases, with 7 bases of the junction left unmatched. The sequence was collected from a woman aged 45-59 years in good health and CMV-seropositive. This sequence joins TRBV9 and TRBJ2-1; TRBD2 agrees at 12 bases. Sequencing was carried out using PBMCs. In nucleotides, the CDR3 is TGTGCCAGCAGCACGCGGACTAGCGGGGCGAACAATGAGCAGTTCTTC. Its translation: CASSTRTSGANNEQFF. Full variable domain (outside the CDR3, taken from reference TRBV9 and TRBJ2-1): DSGVTQTPKHLITATGQRVTLRCSPRSGDLSVYWYQQSLDQGLQFLIQYYNGEERAKGNILERFSAQQFPDLHSELNLSSLELGDSALYFCASSTRTSGANNEQFFGPGTRLTVL.